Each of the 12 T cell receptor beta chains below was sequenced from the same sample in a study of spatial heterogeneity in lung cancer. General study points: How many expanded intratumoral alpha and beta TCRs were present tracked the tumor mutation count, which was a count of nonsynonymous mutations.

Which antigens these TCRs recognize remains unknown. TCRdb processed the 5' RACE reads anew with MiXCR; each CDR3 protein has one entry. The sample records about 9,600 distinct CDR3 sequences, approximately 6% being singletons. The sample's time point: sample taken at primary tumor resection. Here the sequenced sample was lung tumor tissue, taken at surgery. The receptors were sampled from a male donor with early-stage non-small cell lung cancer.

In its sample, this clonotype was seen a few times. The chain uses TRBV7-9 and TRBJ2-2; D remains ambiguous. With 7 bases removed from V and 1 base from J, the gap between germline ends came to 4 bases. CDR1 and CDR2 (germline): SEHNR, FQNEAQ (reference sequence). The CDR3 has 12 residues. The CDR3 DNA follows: TGTGCCAGCATGGGGAACACCGGGGAGCTGTTTTTT. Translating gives CASMGNTGELFF. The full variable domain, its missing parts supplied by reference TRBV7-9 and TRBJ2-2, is DTGVSQNPRHKITKRGQNVTFRCDPISEHNRLYWYRQTLGQGPEFLTYFQNEAQLEKSRLLSDRFSAERPKGSFSTLEIQRTEQGDSAMYLCASMGNTGELFFGEGSRLTVL.

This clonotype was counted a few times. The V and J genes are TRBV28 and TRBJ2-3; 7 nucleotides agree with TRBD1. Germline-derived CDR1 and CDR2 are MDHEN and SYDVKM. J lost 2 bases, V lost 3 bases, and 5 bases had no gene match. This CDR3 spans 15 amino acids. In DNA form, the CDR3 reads TGTGCCAGCAGTTTGCAGGGGGTATCCACAGATACGCAGTATTTT. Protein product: CASSLQGVSTDTQYF.

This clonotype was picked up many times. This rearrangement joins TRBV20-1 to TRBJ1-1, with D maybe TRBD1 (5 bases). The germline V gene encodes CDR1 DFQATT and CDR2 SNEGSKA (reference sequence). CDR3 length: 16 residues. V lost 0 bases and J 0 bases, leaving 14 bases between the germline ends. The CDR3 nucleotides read TGCAGTGCTAGAGATCCGGGACGGCGGGTGAACACTGAAGCTTTCTTT. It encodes CSARDPGRRVNTEAFF.

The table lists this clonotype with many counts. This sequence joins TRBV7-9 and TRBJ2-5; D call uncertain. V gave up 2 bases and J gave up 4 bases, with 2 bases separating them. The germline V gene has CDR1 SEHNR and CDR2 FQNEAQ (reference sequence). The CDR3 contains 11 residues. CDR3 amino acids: CASSLLETQYF. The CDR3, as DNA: TGTGCCAGCAGCTTACTAGAGACCCAGTACTTC. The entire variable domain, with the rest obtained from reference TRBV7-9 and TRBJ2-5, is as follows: DTGVSQNPRHKITKRGQNVTFRCDPISEHNRLYWYRQTLGQGPEFLTYFQNEAQLEKSRLLSDRFSAERPKGSFSTLEIQRTEQGDSAMYLCASSLLETQYFGPGTRLLVL.

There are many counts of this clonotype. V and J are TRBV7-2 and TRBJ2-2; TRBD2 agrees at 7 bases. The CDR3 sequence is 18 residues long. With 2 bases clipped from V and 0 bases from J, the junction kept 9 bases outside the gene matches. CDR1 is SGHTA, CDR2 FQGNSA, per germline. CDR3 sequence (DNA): TGTGCCAGCAGCTTACTCCCCGGGGGGACTACGAACACCGGGGAGCTGTTTTTT. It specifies CASSLLPGGTTNTGELFF.

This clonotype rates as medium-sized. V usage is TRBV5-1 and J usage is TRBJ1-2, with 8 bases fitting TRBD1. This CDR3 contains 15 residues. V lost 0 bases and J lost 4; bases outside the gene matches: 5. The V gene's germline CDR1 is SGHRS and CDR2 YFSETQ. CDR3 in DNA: TGCGCCAGCAGCTTGGACAGGGGGATAACCTATGGCTACACCTTC. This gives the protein CASSLDRGITYGYTF.

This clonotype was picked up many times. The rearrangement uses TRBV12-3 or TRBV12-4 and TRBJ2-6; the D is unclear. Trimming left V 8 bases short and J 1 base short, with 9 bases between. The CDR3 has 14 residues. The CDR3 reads CASSVSSGANVLTF. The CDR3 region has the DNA TGTGCCAGCTCAGTTTCTTCTGGGGCCAACGTCCTGACTTTC.

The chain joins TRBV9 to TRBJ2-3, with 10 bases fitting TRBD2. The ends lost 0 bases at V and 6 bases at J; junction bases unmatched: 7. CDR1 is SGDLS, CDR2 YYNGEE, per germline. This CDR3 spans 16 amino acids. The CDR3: CASSVGEAGGQDTQYF. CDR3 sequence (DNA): TGTGCCAGCAGCGTAGGAGAAGCGGGGGGGCAGGATACGCAGTATTTT.

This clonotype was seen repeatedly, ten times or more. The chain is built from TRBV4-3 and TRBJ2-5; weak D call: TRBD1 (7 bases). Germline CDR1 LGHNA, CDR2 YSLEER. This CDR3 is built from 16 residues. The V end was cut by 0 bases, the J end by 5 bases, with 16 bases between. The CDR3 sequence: CASSQDRRGALETQYF. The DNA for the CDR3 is TGCGCCAGCAGCCAAGATCGCAGGGGGGCCCTGGAGACCCAGTACTTC.

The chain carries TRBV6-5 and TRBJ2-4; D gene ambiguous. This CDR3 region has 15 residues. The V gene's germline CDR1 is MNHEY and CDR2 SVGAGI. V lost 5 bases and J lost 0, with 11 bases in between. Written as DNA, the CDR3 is TGTGCCAGCAGTAACCGGGTGCTAGCCAAAAACATTCAGTACTTC. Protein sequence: CASSNRVLAKNIQYF.

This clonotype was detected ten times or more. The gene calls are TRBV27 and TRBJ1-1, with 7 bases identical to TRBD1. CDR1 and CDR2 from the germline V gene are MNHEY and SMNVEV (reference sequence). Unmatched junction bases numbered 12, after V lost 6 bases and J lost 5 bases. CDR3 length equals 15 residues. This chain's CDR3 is CASSTKGGGMTEAFF. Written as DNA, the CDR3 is TGTGCCAGCAGCACGAAAGGGGGCGGAATGACTGAAGCTTTCTTT.

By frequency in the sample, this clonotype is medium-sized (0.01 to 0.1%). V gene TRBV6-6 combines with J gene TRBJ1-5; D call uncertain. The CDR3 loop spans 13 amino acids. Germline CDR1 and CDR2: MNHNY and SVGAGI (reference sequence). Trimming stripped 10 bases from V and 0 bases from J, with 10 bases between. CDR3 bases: TGTGCCACCGACAATTATAGCAATCAGCCCCAGCATTTT. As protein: CATDNYSNQPQHF.